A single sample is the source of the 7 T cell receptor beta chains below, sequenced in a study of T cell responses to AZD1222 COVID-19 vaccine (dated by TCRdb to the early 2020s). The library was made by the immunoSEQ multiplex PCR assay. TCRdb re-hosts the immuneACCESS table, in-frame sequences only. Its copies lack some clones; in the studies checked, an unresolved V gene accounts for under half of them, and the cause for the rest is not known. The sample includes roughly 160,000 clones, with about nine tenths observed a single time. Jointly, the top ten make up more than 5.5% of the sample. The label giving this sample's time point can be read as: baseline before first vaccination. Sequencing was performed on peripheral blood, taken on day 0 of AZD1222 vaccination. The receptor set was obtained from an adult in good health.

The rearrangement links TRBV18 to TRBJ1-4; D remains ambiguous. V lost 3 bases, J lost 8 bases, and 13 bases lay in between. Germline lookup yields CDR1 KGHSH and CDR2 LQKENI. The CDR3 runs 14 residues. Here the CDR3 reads CASSPAGGGEKLFF. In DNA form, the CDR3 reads TGTGCCAGCTCACCGGCCGGCGGTGGGGAAAAACTGTTTTTT.

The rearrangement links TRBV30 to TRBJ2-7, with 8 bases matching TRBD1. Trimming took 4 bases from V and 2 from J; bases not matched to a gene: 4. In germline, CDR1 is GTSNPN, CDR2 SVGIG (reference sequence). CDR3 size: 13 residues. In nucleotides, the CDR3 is TGTGCCTGGACCGGGACAGGACCCTACGAGCAGTACTTC. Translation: CAWTGTGPYEQYF.

The CDR3 nucleotides read TGTGCCAGCAGTCCTCTCTTAGGCCTAGACAATGAGCAGTTCTTC. Translating gives CASSPLLGLDNEQFF. The chain combines TRBV28 with TRBJ2-1; no definite D call. Germline-derived CDR1 and CDR2 are MDHEN and SYDVKM. V was pared by 5 bases and J by 5 bases, with 16 bases between. This CDR3 contains 15 residues.

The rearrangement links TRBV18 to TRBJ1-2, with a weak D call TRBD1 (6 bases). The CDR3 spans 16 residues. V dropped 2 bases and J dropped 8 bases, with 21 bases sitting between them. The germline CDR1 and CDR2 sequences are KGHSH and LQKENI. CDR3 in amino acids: CASSPTGQDSRRGYTF. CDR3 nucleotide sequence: TGTGCCAGCTCACCAACGGGTCAGGACAGCCGGAGGGGCTACACCTTC.

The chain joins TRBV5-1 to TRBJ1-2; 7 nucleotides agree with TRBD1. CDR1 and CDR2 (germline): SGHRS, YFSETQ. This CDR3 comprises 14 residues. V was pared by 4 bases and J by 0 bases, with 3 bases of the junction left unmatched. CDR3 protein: CASSQGDPNYGYTF. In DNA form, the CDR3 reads TGCGCCAGCAGCCAGGGGGATCCTAACTATGGCTACACCTTC. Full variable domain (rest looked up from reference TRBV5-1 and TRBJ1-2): KAGVTQTPRYLIKTRGQQVTLSCSPISGHRSVSWYQQTPGQGLQFLFEYFSETQRNKGNFPGRFSGRQFSNSRSEMNVSTLELGDSALYLCASSQGDPNYGYTFGSGTRLTVV.

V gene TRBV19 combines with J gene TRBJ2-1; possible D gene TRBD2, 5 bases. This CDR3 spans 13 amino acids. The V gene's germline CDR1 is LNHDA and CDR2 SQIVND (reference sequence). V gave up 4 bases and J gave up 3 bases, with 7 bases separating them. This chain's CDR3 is CASSKLVYNEQFF. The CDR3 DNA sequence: TGTGCCAGTAGTAAACTAGTCTACAATGAGCAGTTCTTC.

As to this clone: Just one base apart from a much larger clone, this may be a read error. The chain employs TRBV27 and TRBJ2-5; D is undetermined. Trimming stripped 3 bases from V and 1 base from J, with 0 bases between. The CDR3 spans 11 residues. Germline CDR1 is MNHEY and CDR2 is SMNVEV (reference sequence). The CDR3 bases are TGTGCCAGCAGTTTCCAAGAGACCCAGTACTTC. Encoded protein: CASSFQETQYF.